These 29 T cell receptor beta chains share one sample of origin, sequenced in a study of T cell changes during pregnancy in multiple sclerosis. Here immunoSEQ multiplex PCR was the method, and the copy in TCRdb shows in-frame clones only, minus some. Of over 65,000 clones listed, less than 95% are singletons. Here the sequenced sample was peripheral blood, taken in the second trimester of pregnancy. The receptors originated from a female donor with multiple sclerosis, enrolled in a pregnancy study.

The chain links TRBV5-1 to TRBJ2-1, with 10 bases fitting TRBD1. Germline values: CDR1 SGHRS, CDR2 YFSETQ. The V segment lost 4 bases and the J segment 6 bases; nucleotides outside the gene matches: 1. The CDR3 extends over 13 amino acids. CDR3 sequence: CASSGDRGNEQFF. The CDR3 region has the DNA TGCGCCAGCAGCGGGGACAGGGGCAATGAGCAGTTCTTC.

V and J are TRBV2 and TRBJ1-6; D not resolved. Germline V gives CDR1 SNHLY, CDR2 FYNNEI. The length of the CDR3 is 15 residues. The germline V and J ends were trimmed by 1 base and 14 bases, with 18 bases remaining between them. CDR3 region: CASSEVVGPRRTLHF. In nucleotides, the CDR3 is TGTGCCAGCAGTGAAGTGGTCGGGCCCAGGAGGACCCTCCACTTT. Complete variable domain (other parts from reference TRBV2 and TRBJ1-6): EPEVTQTPSHQVTQMGQEVILRCVPISNHLYFYWYRQILGQKVEFLVSFYNNEISEKSEIFDDQFSVERPDGSNFTLKIRSTKLEDSAMYFCASSEVVGPRRTLHFGNGTRLTVT.

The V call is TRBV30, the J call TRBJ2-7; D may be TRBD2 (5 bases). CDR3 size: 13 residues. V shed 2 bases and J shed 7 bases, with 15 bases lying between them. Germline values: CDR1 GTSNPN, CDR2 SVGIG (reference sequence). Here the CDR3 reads CAWSTATTGEQYF. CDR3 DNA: TGTGCCTGGAGTACAGCCACGACGGGGGAGCAGTACTTC.

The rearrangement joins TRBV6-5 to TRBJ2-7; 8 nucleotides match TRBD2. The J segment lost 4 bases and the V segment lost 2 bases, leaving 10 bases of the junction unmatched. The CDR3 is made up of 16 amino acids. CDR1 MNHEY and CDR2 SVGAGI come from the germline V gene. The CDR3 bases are TGTGCCAGCAGTTACCTCGGGGGGGGGCAGACGTACGAGCAGTACTTC. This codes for CASSYLGGGQTYEQYF.

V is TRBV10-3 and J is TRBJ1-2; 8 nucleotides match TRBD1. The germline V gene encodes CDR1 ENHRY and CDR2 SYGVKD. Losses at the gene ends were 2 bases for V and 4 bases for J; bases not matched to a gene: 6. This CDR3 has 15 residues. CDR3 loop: CAISEGQGLTYGYTF. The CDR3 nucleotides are TGTGCCATCAGTGAGGGACAGGGACTCACCTATGGCTACACCTTC.

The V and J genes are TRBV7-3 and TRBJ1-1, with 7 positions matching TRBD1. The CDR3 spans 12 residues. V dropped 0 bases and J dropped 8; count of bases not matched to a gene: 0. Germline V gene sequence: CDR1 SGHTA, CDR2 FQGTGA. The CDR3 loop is CASSLTGQEAFF. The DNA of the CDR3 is TGTGCCAGCAGCTTAACGGGACAGGAAGCTTTCTTT. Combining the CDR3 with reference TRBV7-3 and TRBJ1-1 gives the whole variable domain GAGVSQTPSNKVTEKGKYVELRCDPISGHTALYWYRQSLGQGPEFLIYFQGTGAADDSGLPNDRFFAVRPEGSVSTLKIQRTERGDSAVYLCASSLTGQEAFFGQGTRLTVV.

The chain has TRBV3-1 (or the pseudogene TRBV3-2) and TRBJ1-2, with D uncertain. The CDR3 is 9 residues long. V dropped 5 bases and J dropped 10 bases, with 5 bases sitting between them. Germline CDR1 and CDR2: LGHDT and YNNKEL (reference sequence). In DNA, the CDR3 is TGTGCCAGCAGCAGCCCCTACACCTTC. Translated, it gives CASSSPYTF.

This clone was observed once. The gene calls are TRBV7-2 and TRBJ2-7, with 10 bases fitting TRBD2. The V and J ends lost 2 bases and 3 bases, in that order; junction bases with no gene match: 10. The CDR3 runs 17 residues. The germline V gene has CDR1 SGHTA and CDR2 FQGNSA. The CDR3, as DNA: TGTGCCAGCAGCTTAACGCAAGCGGGGGGGTTACGCTACGAGCAGTACTTC. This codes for CASSLTQAGGLRYEQYF.

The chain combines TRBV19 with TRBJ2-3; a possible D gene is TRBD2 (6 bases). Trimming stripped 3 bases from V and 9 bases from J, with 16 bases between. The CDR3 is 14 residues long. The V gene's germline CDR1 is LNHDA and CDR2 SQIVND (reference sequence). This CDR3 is CASSIRETPGTQYF. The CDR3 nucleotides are TGTGCCAGTAGTATCCGGGAGACTCCAGGGACGCAGTATTTT.

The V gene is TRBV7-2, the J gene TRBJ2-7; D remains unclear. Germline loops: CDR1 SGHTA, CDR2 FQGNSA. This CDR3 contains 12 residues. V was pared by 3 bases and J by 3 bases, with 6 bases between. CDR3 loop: CASSLGSYEQYF. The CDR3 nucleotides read TGTGCCAGCAGCTTGGGCAGCTACGAGCAGTACTTC. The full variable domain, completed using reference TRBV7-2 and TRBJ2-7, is GAGVSQSPSNKVTEKGKDVELRCDPISGHTALYWYRQSLGQGLEFLIYFQGNSAPDKSGLPSDRFSAERTGGSVSTLTIQRTQQEDSAVYLCASSLGSYEQYFGPGTRLTVT.

The CDR3 spells CASRPPTGSPNQPQHF. CDR3 coding DNA: TGTGCCAGCAGGCCCCCAACAGGGAGCCCGAATCAGCCCCAGCATTTT. The chain combines TRBV6-6 with TRBJ1-5, with D perhaps matching TRBD1 (6 bases). Germline CDR1 reads MNHNY; CDR2 reads SVGAGI (reference sequence). There are 16 residues in the CDR3. The V end was cut by 6 bases, the J end by 4 bases, with 19 bases between.

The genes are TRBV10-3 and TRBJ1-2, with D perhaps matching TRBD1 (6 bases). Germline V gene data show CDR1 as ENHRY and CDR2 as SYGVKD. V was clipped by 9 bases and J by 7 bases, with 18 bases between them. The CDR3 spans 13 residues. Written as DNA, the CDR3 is TGTGCCATGGGCTCGGACAGATTCGCTGGCTACACCTTC. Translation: CAMGSDRFAGYTF.

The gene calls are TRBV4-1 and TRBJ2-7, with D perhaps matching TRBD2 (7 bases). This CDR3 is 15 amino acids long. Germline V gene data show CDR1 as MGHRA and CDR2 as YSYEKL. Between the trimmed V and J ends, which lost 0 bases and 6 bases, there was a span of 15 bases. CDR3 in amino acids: CASSQEEGGAFEQYF. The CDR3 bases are TGCGCCAGCAGCCAAGAGGAGGGGGGGGCTTTCGAGCAGTACTTC.

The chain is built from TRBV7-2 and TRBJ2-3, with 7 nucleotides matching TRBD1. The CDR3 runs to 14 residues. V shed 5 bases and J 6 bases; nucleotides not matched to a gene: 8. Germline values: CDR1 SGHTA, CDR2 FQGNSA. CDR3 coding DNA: TGTGCCAGCAGCCCGCGACAGGGAAGGGATACGCAGTATTTT. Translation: CASSPRQGRDTQYF.

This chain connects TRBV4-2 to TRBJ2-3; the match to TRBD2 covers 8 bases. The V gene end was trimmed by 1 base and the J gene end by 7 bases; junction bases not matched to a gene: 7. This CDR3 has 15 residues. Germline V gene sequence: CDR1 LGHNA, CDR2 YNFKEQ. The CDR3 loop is CASSQVGGGMNTQYF. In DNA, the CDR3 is TGTGCCAGCAGCCAAGTGGGCGGGGGGATGAATACGCAGTATTTT.

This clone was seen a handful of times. The CDR3 coding sequence is TGTGCCAGCTCATACCAGGAGGGGAAAGGCTCCTACAATGAGCAGTTCTTC. The encoded protein is CASSYQEGKGSYNEQFF. The chain uses TRBV18 and TRBJ2-1; weak D call: TRBD2 (6 bases). The CDR3 is made up of 17 amino acids. CDR1 KGHSH and CDR2 LQKENI come from the germline V gene. V was trimmed by 5 bases and J by 0 bases, leaving 17 bases between them.

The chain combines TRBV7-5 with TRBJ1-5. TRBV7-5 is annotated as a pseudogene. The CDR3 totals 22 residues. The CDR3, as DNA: TGTGTCAGAAGCTTAGCGCCTAAGCCGGCGGGCAGGCCGGTTTATAGCAATCAGCCCCAGCATTTT. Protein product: CVRSLAPKPAGRPVYSNQPQHF.

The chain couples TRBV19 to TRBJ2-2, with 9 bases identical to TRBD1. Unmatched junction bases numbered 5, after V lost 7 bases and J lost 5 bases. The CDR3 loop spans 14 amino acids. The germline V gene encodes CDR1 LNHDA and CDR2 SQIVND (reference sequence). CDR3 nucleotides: TGTGCCAGTACCAAACAGGGGGCTACCGGGGAGCTGTTTTTT. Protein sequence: CASTKQGATGELFF.

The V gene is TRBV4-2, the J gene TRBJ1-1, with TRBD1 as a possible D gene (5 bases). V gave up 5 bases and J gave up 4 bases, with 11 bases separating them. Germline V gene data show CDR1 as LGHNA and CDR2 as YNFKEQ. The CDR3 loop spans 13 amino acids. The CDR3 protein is CASSTRVATEAFF. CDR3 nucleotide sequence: TGTGCCAGCAGCACCAGGGTTGCCACTGAAGCTTTCTTT.

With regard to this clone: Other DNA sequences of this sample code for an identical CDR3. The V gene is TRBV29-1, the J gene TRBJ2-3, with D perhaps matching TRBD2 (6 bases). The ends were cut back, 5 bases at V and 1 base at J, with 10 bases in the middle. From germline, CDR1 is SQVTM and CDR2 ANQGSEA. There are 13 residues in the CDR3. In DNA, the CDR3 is TGCAGCGTTCGAACGGGAGGCACAGATACGCAGTATTTT. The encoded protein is CSVRTGGTDTQYF.

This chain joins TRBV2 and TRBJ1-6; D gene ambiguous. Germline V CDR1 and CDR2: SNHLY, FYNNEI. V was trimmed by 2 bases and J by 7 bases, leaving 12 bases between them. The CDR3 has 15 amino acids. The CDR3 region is CASSEYGRSNSPLHF. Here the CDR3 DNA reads TGTGCCAGCAGTGAATATGGGAGGTCGAATTCACCCCTCCACTTT.

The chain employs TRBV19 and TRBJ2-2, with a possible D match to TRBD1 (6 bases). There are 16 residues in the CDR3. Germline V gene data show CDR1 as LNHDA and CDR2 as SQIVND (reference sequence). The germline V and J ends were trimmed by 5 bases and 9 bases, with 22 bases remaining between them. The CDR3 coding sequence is TGTGCCAGTAGTCCCCGGGACAAGGGCTTCTCCAGGGAGCTGTTTTTT. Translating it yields CASSPRDKGFSRELFF.

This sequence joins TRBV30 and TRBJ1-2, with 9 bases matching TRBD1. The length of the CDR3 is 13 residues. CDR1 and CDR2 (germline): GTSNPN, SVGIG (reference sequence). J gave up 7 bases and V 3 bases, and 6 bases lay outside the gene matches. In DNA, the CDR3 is TGTGCCTGGAGCCGACAGGGGGTCGGTGGCTACACCTTC. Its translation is CAWSRQGVGGYTF.

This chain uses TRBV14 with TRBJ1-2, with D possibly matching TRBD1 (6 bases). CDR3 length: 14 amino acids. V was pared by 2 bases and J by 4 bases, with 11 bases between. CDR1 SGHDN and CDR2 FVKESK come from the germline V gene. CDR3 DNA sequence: TGTGCCAGCAGCCAACAACAGGGACCCTATGGCTACACCTTC. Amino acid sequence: CASSQQQGPYGYTF.

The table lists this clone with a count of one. CDR3 coding DNA: TGTGCCAGCTCACTGACCGGGACAGGACTTAATTCACCCCTCCACTTT. Translating gives CASSLTGTGLNSPLHF. This chain links TRBV18 with TRBJ1-6; TRBD1 aligns across 8 bases. V lost 4 bases and J lost 6; bases outside the gene matches: 8. This CDR3 is built from 16 residues. In germline, CDR1 is KGHSH, CDR2 LQKENI.

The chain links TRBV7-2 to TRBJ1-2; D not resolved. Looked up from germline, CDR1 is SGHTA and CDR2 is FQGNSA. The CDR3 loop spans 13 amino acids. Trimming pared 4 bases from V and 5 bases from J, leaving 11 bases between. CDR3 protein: CASSWRTGYGYTF. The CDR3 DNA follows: TGTGCCAGCAGCTGGCGGACGGGATATGGCTACACCTTC.

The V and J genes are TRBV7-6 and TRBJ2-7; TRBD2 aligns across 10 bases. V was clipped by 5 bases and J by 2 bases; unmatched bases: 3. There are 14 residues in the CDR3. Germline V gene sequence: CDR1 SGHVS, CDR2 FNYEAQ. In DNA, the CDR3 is TGTGCCAGCAGCCACACTAGCGGGGCCTACGAGCAGTACTTC. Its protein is CASSHTSGAYEQYF.

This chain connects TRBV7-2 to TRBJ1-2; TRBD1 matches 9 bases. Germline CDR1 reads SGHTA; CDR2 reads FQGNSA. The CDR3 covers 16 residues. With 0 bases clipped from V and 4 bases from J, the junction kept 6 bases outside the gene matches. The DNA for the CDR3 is TGTGCCAGCAGCTTAGCTCGGGACAGGGTGGGCTATGGCTACACCTTC. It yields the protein CASSLARDRVGYGYTF.

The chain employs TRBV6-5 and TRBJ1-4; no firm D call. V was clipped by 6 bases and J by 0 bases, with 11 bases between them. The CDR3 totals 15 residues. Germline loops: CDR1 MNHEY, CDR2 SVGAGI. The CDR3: CASRESFATNEKLFF. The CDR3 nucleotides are TGTGCCAGCAGGGAGAGCTTTGCAACTAATGAAAAACTGTTTTTT.